This T cell receptor beta chain was recovered during a study of blood T cell repertoires in COVID-19. Study background: The origin of the acute and convalescent COVID-19 samples was the United States, Italy and Spain. PBMCs, B-cell-depleted T cells, or T cells were the source of the cDNA or gDNA that made up the material.

The germline V gene encodes CDR1 LGHNA and CDR2 YSLEER. The CDR3 consists of 16 residues. Trimming removed 0 bases from V and 6 bases from J; junction bases left unmatched: 5. This clone was observed once. Per the original data handling: How many nucleated cells were present was estimated from reference gene primer amplification. Here immunoSEQ multiplex PCR was the method, and the copy in TCRdb shows in-frame clones only, minus some. V and J calls and clone size follow that table, whereas D and trimming were derived from the DNA. The sample consists of 250,000 or so clones, 80% to 90% of them appearing once.

The sample comprised peripheral blood. This TCR was recovered from a woman in her forties who had recovered from COVID-19. The chain has TRBV4-3 and TRBJ2-2, with 9 bases identical to TRBD1. CDR3 amino acids: CASSQDYRGLAGELFF. CDR3 nucleotides: TGCGCCAGCAGCCAAGACTACAGGGGGCTCGCCGGGGAGCTGTTTTTT.